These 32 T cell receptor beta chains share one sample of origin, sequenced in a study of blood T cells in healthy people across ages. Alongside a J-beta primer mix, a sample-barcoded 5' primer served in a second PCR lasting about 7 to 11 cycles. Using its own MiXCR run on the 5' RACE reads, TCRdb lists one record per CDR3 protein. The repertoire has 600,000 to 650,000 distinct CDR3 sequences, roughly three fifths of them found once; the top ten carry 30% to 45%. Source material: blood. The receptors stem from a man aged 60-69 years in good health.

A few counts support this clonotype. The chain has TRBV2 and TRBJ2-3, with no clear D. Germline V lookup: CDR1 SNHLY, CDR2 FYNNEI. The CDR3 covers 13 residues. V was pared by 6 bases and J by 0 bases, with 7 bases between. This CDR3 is CASSPESTDTQYF. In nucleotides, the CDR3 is TGTGCCAGCAGCCCAGAAAGCACAGATACGCAGTATTTT.

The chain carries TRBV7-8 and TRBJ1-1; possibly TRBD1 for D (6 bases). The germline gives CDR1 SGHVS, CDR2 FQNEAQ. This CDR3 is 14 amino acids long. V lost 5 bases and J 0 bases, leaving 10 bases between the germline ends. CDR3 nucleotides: TGTGCCAGCAGCCGGACAGAATTGAACACTGAAGCTTTCTTT. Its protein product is CASSRTELNTEAFF.

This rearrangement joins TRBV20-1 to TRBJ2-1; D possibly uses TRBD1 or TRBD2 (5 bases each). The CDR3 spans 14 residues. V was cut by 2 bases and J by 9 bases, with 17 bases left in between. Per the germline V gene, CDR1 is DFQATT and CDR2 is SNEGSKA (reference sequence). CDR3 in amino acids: CSARLVGPLAEQFF. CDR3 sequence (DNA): TGCAGTGCTAGATTGGTGGGGCCTCTAGCTGAGCAGTTCTTC.

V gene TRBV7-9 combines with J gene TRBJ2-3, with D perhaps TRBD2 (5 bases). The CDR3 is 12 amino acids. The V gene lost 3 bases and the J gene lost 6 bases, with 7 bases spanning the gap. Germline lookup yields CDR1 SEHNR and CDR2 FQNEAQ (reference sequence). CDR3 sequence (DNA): TGTGCCAGCAGCTTTACGGGGGATACGCAGTATTTT. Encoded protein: CASSFTGDTQYF. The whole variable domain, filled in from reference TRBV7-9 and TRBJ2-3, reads DTGVSQNPRHKITKRGQNVTFRCDPISEHNRLYWYRQTLGQGPEFLTYFQNEAQLEKSRLLSDRFSAERPKGSFSTLEIQRTEQGDSAMYLCASSFTGDTQYFGPGTRLTVL.

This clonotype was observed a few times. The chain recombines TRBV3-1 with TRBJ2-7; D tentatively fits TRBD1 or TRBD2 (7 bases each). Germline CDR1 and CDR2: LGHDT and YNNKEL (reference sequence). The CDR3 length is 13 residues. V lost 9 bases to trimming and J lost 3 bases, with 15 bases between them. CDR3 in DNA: TGTGCCAGTCAAGGGGGCGGGGGCTACGAGCAGTACTTC. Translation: CASQGGGGYEQYF.

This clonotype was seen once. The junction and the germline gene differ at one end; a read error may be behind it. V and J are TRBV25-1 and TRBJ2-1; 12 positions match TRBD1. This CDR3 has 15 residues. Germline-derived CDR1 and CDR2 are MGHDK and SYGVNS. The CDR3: CVSSEGGTGGGEQFF. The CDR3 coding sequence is TGTGTCAGCAGTGAAGGAGGGACAGGGGGCGGTGAGCAGTTCTTC.

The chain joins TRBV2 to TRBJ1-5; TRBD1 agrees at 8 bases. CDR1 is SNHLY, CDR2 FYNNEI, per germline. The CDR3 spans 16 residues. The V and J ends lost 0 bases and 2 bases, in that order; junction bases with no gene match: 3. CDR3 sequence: CASSEAGGQGNQPQHF. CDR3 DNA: TGTGCCAGCAGTGAAGCCGGGGGACAGGGCAATCAGCCCCAGCATTTT.

CDR3 sequence reads: CASSLDEEGPQETQYF. The CDR3 DNA follows: TGTGCCAGCAGCTTAGATGAGGAGGGCCCCCAAGAGACCCAGTACTTC. The V call is TRBV11-2, the J call TRBJ2-5, with D possibly matching TRBD2 (6 bases). The V end lost 0 bases, the J end lost 1 base, and 12 bases lay between the germline ends. This CDR3 comprises 16 residues. The germline gives CDR1 SGHAT, CDR2 FQNNGV.

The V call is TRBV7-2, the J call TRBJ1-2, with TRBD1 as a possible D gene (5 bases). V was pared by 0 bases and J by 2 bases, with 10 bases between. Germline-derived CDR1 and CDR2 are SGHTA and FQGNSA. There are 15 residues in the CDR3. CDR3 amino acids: CASSLAKAGNYGYTF. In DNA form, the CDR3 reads TGTGCCAGCAGCTTAGCGAAGGCAGGGAACTATGGCTACACCTTC.

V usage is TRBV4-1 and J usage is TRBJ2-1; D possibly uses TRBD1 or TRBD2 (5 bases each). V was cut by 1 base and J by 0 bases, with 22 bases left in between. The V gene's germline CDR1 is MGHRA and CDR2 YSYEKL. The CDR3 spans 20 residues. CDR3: CASSQVQRAFGASSYNEQFF. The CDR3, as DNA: TGCGCCAGCAGCCAAGTTCAGAGGGCTTTCGGGGCGAGCTCCTACAATGAGCAGTTCTTC.

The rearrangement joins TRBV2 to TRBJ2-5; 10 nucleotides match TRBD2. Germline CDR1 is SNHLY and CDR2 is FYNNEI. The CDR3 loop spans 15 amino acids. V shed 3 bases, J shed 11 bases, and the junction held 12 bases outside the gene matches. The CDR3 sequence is CASSESSGGWNEQYF. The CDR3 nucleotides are TGTGCCAGCAGTGAGTCTAGCGGGGGCTGGAATGAGCAGTACTTC.

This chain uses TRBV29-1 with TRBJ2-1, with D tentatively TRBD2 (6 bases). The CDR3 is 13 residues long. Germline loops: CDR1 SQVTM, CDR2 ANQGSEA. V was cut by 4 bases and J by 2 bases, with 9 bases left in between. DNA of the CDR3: TGCAGCGTTGGAGCGGGTCCCTACAATGAGCAGTTCTTC. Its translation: CSVGAGPYNEQFF.

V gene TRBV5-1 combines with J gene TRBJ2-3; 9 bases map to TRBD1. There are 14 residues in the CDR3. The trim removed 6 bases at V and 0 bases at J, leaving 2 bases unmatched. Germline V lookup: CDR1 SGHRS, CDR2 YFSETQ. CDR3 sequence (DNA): TGCGCCAGCACCGGGACAGGGAGCACAGATACGCAGTATTTT. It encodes CASTGTGSTDTQYF. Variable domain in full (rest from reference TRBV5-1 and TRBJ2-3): KAGVTQTPRYLIKTRGQQVTLSCSPISGHRSVSWYQQTPGQGLQFLFEYFSETQRNKGNFPGRFSGRQFSNSRSEMNVSTLELGDSALYLCASTGTGSTDTQYFGPGTRLTVL.

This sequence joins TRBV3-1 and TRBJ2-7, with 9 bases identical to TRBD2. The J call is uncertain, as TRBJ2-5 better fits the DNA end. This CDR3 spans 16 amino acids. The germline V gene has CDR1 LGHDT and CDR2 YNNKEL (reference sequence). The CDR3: CASSPRGSGGQETQYF. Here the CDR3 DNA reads TGTGCCAGCAGCCCCCGGGGTAGCGGGGGCCAAGAGACCCAGTACTTC.

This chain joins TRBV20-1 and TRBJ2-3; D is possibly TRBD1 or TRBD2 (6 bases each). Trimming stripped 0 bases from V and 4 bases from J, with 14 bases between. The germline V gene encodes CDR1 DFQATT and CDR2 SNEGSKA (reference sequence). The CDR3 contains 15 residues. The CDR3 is CSARDEGRGPDTQYF. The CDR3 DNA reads TGCAGTGCTAGAGATGAAGGCCGGGGGCCAGATACGCAGTATTTT.

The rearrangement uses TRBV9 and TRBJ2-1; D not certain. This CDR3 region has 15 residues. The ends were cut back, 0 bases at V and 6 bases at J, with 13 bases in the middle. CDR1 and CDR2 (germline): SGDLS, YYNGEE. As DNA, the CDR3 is TGTGCCAGCAGCGTAGCTTTGGGTTTCGGCAATGAGCAGTTCTTC. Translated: CASSVALGFGNEQFF.

CDR3 sequence reads: CSAPPTGEEQYF. The CDR3 DNA reads TGCAGTGCCCCTCCGACCGGGGAGGAGCAGTACTTC. V usage is TRBV20-1 and J usage is TRBJ2-7, with D tentatively TRBD2 (5 bases). CDR3 length equals 12 residues. V lost 6 bases, J lost 7 bases, and 16 bases lay in between. Germline lookup yields CDR1 DFQATT and CDR2 SNEGSKA (reference sequence).

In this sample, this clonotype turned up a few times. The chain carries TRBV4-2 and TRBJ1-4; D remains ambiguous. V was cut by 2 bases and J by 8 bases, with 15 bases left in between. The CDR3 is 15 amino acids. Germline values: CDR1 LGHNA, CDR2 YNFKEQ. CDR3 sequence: CASSQSEAQREKLFF. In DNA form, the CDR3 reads TGTGCCAGCAGCCAATCGGAGGCCCAGCGAGAAAAACTGTTTTTT.

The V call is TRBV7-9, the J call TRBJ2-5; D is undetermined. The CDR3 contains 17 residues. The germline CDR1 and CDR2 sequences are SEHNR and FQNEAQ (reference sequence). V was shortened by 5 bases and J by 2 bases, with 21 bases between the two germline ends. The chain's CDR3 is CASSRTLTVMGQETQYF. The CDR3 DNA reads TGTGCCAGCAGCCGGACGCTCACCGTTATGGGACAAGAGACCCAGTACTTC.

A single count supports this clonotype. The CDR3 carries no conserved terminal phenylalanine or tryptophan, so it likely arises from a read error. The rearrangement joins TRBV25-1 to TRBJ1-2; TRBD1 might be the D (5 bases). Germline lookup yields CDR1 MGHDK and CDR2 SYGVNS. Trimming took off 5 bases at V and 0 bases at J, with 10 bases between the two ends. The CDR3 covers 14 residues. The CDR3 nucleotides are TGTGCCAGCAGTCGGGGGGGTTCTAACTATGGCTACACCATC. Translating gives CASSRGGSNYGYTI.

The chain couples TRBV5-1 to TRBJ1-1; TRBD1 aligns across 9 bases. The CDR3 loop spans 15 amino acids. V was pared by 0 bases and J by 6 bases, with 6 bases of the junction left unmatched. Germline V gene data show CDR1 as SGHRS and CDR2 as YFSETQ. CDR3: CASSLARTGVAEAFF. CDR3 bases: TGCGCCAGCAGCTTGGCTAGGACAGGGGTGGCTGAAGCTTTCTTT.

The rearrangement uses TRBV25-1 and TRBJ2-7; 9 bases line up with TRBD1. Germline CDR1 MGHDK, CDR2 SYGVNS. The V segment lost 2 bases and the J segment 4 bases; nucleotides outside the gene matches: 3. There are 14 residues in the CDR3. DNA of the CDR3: TGTGCCAGCAGTGAACGGGACAGGGATTACGAGCAGTACTTC. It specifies CASSERDRDYEQYF.

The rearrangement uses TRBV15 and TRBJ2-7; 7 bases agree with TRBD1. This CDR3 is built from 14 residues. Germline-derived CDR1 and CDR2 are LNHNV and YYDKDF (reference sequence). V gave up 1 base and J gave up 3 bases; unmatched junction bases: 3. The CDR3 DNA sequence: TGTGCCACCAGCAGAGCCGGACAGGACTACGAGCAGTACTTC. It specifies CATSRAGQDYEQYF. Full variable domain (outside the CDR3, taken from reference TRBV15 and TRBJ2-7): DAMVIQNPRYQVTQFGKPVTLSCSQTLNHNVMYWYQQKSSQAPKLLFHYYDKDFNNEADTPDNFQSRRPNTSFCFLDIRSPGLGDTAMYLCATSRAGQDYEQYFGPGTRLTVT.

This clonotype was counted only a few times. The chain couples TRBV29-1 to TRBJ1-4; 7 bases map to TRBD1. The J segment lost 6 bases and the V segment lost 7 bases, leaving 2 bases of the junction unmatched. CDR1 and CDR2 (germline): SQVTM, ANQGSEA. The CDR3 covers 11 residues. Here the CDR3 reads CSGGTDEKLFF. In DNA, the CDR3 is TGCAGCGGAGGGACAGATGAAAAACTGTTTTTT.

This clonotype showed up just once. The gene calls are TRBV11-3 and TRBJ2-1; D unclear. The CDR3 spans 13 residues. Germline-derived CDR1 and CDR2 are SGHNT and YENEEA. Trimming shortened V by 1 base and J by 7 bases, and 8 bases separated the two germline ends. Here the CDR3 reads CASSLVGLNEQFF. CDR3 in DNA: TGTGCCAGCAGCTTAGTGGGCTTAAATGAGCAGTTCTTC.

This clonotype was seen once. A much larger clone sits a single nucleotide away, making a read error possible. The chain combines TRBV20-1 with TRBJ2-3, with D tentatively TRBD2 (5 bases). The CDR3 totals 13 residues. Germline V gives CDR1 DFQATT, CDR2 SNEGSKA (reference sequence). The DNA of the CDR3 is TGCAGTACTAGTATTCCTGGCACAGATACGCAGTATTTT. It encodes CSTSIPGTDTQYF.

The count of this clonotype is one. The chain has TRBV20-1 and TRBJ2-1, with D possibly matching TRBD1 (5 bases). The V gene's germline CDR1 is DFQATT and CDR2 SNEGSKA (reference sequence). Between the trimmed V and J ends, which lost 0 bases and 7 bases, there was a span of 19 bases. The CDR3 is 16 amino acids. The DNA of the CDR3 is TGCAGTGCTAGAGATTCGGAAGGGGTGTGGAAGAATGAGCAGTTCTTC. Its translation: CSARDSEGVWKNEQFF.

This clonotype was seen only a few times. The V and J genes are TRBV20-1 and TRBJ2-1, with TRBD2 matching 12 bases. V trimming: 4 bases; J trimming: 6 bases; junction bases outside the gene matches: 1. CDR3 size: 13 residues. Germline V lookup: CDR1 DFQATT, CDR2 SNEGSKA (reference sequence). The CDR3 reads CSATSGGGNEQFF. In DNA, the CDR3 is TGCAGTGCTACTAGCGGGGGGGGCAATGAGCAGTTCTTC.

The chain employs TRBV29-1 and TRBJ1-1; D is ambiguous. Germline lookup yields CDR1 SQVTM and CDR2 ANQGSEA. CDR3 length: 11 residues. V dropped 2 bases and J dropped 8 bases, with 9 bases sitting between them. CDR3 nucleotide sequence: TGCAGCGTTGAAAGGTCTACAGAAGCTTTCTTT. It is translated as CSVERSTEAFF.

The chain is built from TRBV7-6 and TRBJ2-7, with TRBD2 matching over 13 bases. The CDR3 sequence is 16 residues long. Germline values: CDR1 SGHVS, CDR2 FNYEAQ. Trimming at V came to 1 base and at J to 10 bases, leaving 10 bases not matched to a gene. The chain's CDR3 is CASSLGPHTSGGGQYF. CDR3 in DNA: TGTGCCAGCAGCTTAGGCCCCCACACTAGCGGGGGGGGCCAGTACTTC.

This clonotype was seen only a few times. The CDR3 reads CSARDYSGGGNEQFF. The DNA for the CDR3 is TGCAGCGCACGGGACTATTCGGGAGGCGGGAATGAGCAGTTCTTC. The chain couples TRBV29-1 to TRBJ2-1; 7 bases line up with TRBD2. Trimming cost V 7 bases and J 7 bases; bases outside gene matches: 16. The CDR3 extends over 15 amino acids. Germline V gene lookup returns CDR1 SQVTM and CDR2 ANQGSEA.

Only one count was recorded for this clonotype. CDR3 amino acids: CSASRSPRETQYF. The CDR3 DNA follows: TGCAGTGCTAGTCGCTCCCCCAGAGAGACGCAGTATTTT. This rearrangement joins TRBV20-1 to TRBJ2-3, with D uncertain. The V end lost 3 bases, the J end lost 9 bases, and 16 bases lay between the germline ends. Germline values: CDR1 DFQATT, CDR2 SNEGSKA (reference sequence). The CDR3 consists of 13 residues.